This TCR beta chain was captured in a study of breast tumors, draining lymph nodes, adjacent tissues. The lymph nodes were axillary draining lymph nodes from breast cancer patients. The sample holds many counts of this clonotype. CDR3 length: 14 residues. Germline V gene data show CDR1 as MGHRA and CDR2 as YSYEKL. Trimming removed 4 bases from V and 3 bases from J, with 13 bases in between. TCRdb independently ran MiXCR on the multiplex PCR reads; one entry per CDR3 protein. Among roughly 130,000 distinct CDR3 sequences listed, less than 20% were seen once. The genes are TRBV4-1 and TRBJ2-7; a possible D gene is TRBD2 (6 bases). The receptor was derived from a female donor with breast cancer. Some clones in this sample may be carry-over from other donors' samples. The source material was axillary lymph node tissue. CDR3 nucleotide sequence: TGCGCCAGCAGCCCCCCGGAGGGAGGCTACGAGCAGTACTTC. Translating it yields CASSPPEGGYEQYF.